This T cell receptor (beta chain) is from a study of blood T cell repertoires in COVID-19. V was pared by 10 bases and J by 0 bases, with 10 bases between. The CDR3 is 14 residues long. In germline, CDR1 is ENHRY, CDR2 SYGVKD. In this sample, this clone turned up a few times. TCRdb's copy holds only in-frame clones and misses some; the assay was immunoSEQ multiplex PCR. The sample carries over 65,000 clones, roughly 82% recorded once. The source is an older man with active COVID-19. The sequenced material came from peripheral blood. The chain employs TRBV10-3 and TRBJ2-6, with D possibly TRBD1 on 5 matching bases. The CDR3 is CATRDSSGANVLTF. The DNA for the CDR3 is TGTGCCACCCGAGACAGCTCTGGGGCCAACGTCCTGACTTTC.